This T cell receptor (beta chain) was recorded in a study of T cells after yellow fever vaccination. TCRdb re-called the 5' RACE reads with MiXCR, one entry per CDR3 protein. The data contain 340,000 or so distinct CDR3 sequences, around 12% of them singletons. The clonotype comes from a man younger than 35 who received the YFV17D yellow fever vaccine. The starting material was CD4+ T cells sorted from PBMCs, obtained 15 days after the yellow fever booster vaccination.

The CDR3 spells CASRGDRGQGRDEKLFF. The CDR3 DNA is TGTGCCAGCAGGGGGGACAGGGGGCAAGGTCGGGATGAAAAACTGTTTTTT. The J gene is TRBJ1-4, the V gene TRBV6-6; the match to TRBD1 covers 12 bases. After removal of 6 bases from V and 6 bases from J, the junction contained 11 bases not matched to a gene. This CDR3 has 17 residues. Per the germline V gene, CDR1 is MNHNY and CDR2 is SVGAGI (reference sequence).